This is a list of T cell receptor beta chains from one sample in a study of T cell changes during pregnancy in multiple sclerosis. Data came from immunoSEQ multiplex PCR; TCRdb stores just in-frame clones and leaves some out. The sample shows about 100,000 clones, 91% of them seen only once. The source material was peripheral blood, sampled in the second trimester of pregnancy. All receptors come from a female donor with multiple sclerosis, enrolled in a pregnancy study. CDR3s include the opening cysteine and the closing phenylalanine or tryptophan. The D gene is left open where the match is weak. Rows may omit the clone size; those that give it use once, few, many or a size class.

D: TRBD2
V: TRBV7-9
J: TRBJ2-1
size: once
CDR3: CASSLKAGGEQFF
DNA: TGTGCCAGCAGCTTAAAAGCGGGAGGAGAGCAGTTCTTC

D: -
V: TRBV25-1
J: TRBJ1-1
size: -
CDR3: CASSATTYTEAFF
DNA: TGTGCCAGCAGTGCTACCACGTACACTGAAGCTTTCTTT

D: TRBD2
V: TRBV7-9
J: TRBJ2-7
size: -
CDR3: CASSLSGSSYEQYF
DNA: TGTGCCAGCAGTCTTAGCGGGAGCTCCTACGAGCAGTACTTC

D: TRBD2
V: TRBV28
J: TRBJ2-7
size: -
CDR3: CASSLPPLAGGIQYF
DNA: TGTGCCAGCAGTCTCCCCCCCCTAGCGGGAGGGATTCAGTACTTC

D: TRBD2
V: TRBV11-2
J: TRBJ2-7
size: -
CDR3: CASSLVGLVYEQYF
DNA: TGTGCCAGCAGCTTAGTCGGACTAGTCTACGAGCAGTACTTC

D: TRBD2
V: TRBV19
J: TRBJ2-1
size: -
CDR3: CASGQSAGDLYNEQFF
DNA: TGTGCCAGTGGACAATCAGCGGGAGACCTCTACAATGAGCAGTTCTTC

D: -
V: TRBV18
J: TRBJ2-4
size: -
CDR3: CASSPPRVNVTKNIQYF
DNA: TGTGCCAGCTCTCCTCCCCGGGTCAACGTAACGAAAAACATTCAGTACTTC

D: -
V: TRBV28
J: TRBJ1-1
size: -
CDR3: CASSLGRSGEAFF
DNA: TGTGCCAGCAGTCTCGGTCGGTCCGGGGAAGCTTTCTTT

D: -
V: TRBV5-1
J: TRBJ2-7
size: few
CDR3: CASSLSPNPITGIRSYEQYF
DNA: TGCGCCAGCAGCTTGTCTCCTAATCCTATCACAGGGATCCGATCCTACGAGCAGTACTTC

D: TRBD1
V: TRBV5-1
J: TRBJ2-7
size: -
CDR3: CASSRTGSGYEQYF
DNA: TGCGCCAGCAGCAGGACAGGGAGTGGCTACGAGCAGTACTTC

D: TRBD1
V: TRBV7-8
J: TRBJ2-7
size: -
CDR3: CASSLAGTGATYEQYF
DNA: TGTGCCAGCAGCTTGGCAGGGACAGGGGCGACCTACGAGCAGTACTTC

D: -
V: TRBV19
J: TRBJ1-1
size: -
CDR3: CASSIRGMNTEAFF
DNA: TGTGCCAGTAGTATAAGGGGAATGAACACTGAAGCTTTCTTT

D: -
V: TRBV6-6
J: TRBJ2-2
size: -
CDR3: CASSYPTGELFF
DNA: TGTGCCAGCAGTTATCCGACCGGGGAGCTGTTTTTT

D: TRBD1
V: TRBV18
J: TRBJ2-7
size: -
CDR3: CASSLSGQGTYEQYF
DNA: TGTGCCAGCTCACTCTCGGGACAGGGCACCTACGAGCAGTACTTC

D: TRBD1
V: TRBV11-2
J: TRBJ2-7
size: -
CDR3: CASSPPGTGLGEQYF
DNA: TGTGCCAGCAGCCCACCCGGGACAGGGCTCGGGGAGCAGTACTTC

D: TRBD1
V: TRBV19
J: TRBJ2-7
size: once
CDR3: CASSIGTGEYEQYF
DNA: TGTGCCAGTAGTATAGGGACAGGGGAATACGAGCAGTACTTC

D: -
V: TRBV4-1
J: TRBJ2-3
size: -
CDR3: CASSQEGGGTDTQYF
DNA: TGCGCCAGCAGCCAGGAGGGCGGGGGCACAGATACGCAGTATTTT

D: -
V: TRBV6-5
J: TRBJ2-7
size: -
CDR3: CASRLGAGEQYF
DNA: TGTGCCAGCAGACTTGGGGCGGGGGAGCAGTACTTC

D: -
V: TRBV28
J: TRBJ2-7
size: -
CDR3: CASRSGLDYEQYF
DNA: TGTGCCAGCAGGAGTGGACTTGACTACGAGCAGTACTTC

D: TRBD1
V: TRBV10-3
J: TRBJ2-7
size: -
CDR3: CATTGTGDYEQYF
DNA: TGTGCCACTACCGGGACAGGGGACTACGAGCAGTACTTC

D: TRBD2
V: TRBV6-5
J: TRBJ2-7
size: -
CDR3: CASSVLAGDGEQYF
DNA: TGTGCCAGCAGTGTACTAGCGGGAGACGGCGAGCAGTACTTC

D: -
V: TRBV30
J: TRBJ2-5
size: -
CDR3: CAWSVGFDRLQETQYF
DNA: TGTGCCTGGAGTGTTGGGTTCGACAGACTTCAAGAGACCCAGTACTTC

D: -
V: TRBV19
J: TRBJ1-2
size: -
CDR3: CASSTAQSYGYTF
DNA: TGTGCCAGTAGCACCGCACAGTCATATGGCTACACCTTC

D: TRBD2
V: TRBV6-6
J: TRBJ2-7
size: -
CDR3: CASSYLVTSNYEQYF
DNA: TGTGCCAGCAGTTACCTGGTGACTAGCAATTACGAGCAGTACTTC

D: TRBD1
V: TRBV27
J: TRBJ1-5
size: -
CDR3: CASAVVRGRNQPQHF
DNA: TGTGCCAGCGCTGTCGTCAGGGGGCGAAATCAGCCCCAGCATTTT

D: -
V: TRBV27
J: TRBJ2-7
size: -
CDR3: CASSLGGSYEQYF
DNA: TGTGCCAGCAGTTTGGGGGGCTCCTACGAGCAGTACTTC

D: TRBD1
V: TRBV2
J: TRBJ1-4
size: -
CDR3: CASSRGGNRGDEKLFF
DNA: TGTGCCAGCAGTCGCGGTGGGAACAGGGGAGATGAAAAACTGTTTTTT

D: TRBD1
V: TRBV28
J: TRBJ2-2
size: -
CDR3: CASSLSGYRTGGFSGELFF
DNA: TGTGCCAGCAGTTTATCGGGCTACCGGACAGGGGGCTTTTCCGGGGAGCTGTTTTTT

D: -
V: TRBV19
J: TRBJ2-1
size: -
CDR3: CASSRDTKNTYNEQFF
DNA: TGTGCCAGTAGTCGGGACACCAAAAACACCTACAATGAGCAGTTCTTC

D: TRBD1
V: TRBV27
J: TRBJ2-7
size: -
CDR3: CASSSRGQSPYEQYF
DNA: TGTGCCAGCAGTTCCAGGGGGCAAAGCCCCTACGAGCAGTACTTC